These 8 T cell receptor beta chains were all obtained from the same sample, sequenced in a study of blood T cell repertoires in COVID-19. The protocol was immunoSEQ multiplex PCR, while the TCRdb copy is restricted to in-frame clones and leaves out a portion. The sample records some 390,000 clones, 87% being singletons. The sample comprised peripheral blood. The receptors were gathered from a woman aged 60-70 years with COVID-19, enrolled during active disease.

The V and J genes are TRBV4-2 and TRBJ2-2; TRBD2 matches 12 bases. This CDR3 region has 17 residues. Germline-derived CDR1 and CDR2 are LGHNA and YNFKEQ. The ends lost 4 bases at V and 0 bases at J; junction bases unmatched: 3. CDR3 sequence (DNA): TGTGCCAGCAGCCGGACTAGCGGGGAAACGAACACCGGGGAGCTGTTTTTT. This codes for CASSRTSGETNTGELFF.

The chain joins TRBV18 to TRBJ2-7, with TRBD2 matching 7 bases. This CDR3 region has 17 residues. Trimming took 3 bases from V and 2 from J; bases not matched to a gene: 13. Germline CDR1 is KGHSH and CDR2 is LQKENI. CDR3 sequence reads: CASSPQAPGGGTYEQYF. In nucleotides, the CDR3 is TGTGCCAGCTCACCCCAAGCCCCTGGCGGGGGAACCTACGAGCAGTACTTC.

In nucleotides, the CDR3 is TGTGCCAGCAGTATACAGGGGAGGGAGACCCAGTACTTC. Its translation is CASSIQGRETQYF. The chain has TRBV2 and TRBJ2-5; D may be TRBD1 (7 bases). Trimming removed 5 bases from V and 5 bases from J, with 12 bases in between. This CDR3 is 13 amino acids long. Germline V gene sequence: CDR1 SNHLY, CDR2 FYNNEI.

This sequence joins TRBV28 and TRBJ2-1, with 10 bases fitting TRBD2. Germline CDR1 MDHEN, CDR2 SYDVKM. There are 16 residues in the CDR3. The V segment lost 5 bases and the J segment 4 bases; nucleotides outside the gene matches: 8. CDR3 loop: CASSRLAGAVYNEQFF. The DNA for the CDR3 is TGTGCCAGCAGTCGTCTAGCGGGGGCCGTATACAATGAGCAGTTCTTC.

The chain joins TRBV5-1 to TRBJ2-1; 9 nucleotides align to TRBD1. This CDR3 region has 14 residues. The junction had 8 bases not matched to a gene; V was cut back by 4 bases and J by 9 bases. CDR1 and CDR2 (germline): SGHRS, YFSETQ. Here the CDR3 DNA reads TGCGCCAGCAGCCCGCGCCCGACAGGGGGTGAGCAGTTCTTC. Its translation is CASSPRPTGGEQFF. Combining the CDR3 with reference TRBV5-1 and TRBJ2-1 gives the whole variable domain KAGVTQTPRYLIKTRGQQVTLSCSPISGHRSVSWYQQTPGQGLQFLFEYFSETQRNKGNFPGRFSGRQFSNSRSEMNVSTLELGDSALYLCASSPRPTGGEQFFGPGTRLTVL.

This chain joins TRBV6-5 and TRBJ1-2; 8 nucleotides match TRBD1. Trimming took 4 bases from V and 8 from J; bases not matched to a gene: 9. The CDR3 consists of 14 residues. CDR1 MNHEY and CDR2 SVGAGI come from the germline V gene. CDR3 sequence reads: CASSSSGQGRGYTF. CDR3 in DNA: TGTGCCAGCAGTTCCTCCGGACAGGGACGGGGCTACACCTTC.

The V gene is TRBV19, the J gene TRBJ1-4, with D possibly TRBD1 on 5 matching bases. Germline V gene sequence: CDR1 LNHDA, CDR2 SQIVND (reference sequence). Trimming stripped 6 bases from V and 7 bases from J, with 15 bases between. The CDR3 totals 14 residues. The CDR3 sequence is CASRQGVMSEKLFF. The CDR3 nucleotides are TGTGCCAGTAGACAAGGGGTAATGAGTGAAAAACTGTTTTTT.

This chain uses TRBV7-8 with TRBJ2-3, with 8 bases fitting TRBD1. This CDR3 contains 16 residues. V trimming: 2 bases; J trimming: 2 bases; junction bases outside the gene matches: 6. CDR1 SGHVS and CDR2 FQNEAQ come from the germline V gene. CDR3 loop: CASSLSRTGLTDTQYF. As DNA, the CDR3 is TGTGCCAGCAGCTTATCCAGGACAGGGCTCACAGATACGCAGTATTTT.